This T cell receptor beta chain was profiled in a study of blood T cell repertoires in COVID-19. Trimming pared 8 bases from V and 2 bases from J, leaving 13 bases between. The CDR3 extends over 12 amino acids. Per the germline V gene, CDR1 is GTSNPN and CDR2 is SVGIG (reference sequence). Profiling relied on immunoSEQ multiplex PCR, and the TCRdb table lists in-frame clones only, not all of them. There are around 300,000 clones in the sample; about nine tenths occur only once, and under 3.5% lies in the top ten. The chain joins TRBV30 to TRBJ2-7, with D possibly called TRBD1 or TRBD2 (5 bases each). The source material was peripheral blood. The receptor's source is a woman aged 30 to 39 with COVID-19, enrolled during active disease. CDR3 loop: CAGDRSPYEQYF. Written as DNA, the CDR3 is TGTGCCGGGGACCGGTCCCCCTACGAGCAGTACTTC.